These 32 T cell receptor beta chains originate from one sample sequenced in a study of shared clonotypes between healthy human individuals (dated by TCRdb to 2018 to 2021). Receptor amplification or capture employed the immunoSEQ multiplex PCR assay. Entries here come from immuneACCESS through TCRdb and include only in-frame sequences with V and J called. Some clones fail to appear in such tables; in the studies checked, an unresolved V gene covers under half of the shortfall, and the cause of the remainder is unknown. This sample holds 2,500,000 or so clones; about nine tenths were observed only once. Roughly 0.34% of the sample is held by the ten biggest clonotypes. The sample comprised naive CD4+ T cells from PBMCs. Read against the paper, the sample's cell subset or site label means: CD45RA+ positively selected. The receptors come from a man younger than 30 in good health. Some clones in this sample may be carry-over from other donors' samples.

Here the CDR3 DNA reads TGTGCCAGCAGCCCTCCCCGGCCCCCCTACAATGAGCAGTTCTTC. It yields the protein CASSPPRPPYNEQFF. This rearrangement joins TRBV5-6 to TRBJ2-1; D is unresolved. Trimming took 4 bases from V and 2 from J, leaving 13 bases between them. The germline V gene has CDR1 SGHDT and CDR2 YYEEEE. This CDR3 contains 15 residues.

The gene calls are TRBV19 and TRBJ2-3; TRBD2 aligns across 8 bases. The ends lost 7 bases at V and 4 bases at J; junction bases unmatched: 13. Germline CDR1 reads LNHDA; CDR2 reads SQIVND (reference sequence). The length of the CDR3 is 16 residues. The CDR3 region has the DNA TGTGCCAGTAACCCGGGAGGGCCTGTATCCGCAGATACGCAGTATTTT. Amino acids: CASNPGGPVSADTQYF. Drawing the rest from reference TRBV19 and TRBJ2-3, the complete variable domain is DGGITQSPKYLFRKEGQNVTLSCEQNLNHDAMYWYRQDPGQGLRLIYYSQIVNDFQKGDIAEGYSVSREKKESFPLTVTSAQKNPTAFYLCASNPGGPVSADTQYFGPGTRLTVL.

The rearrangement links TRBV9 to TRBJ1-1, with 7 nucleotides matching TRBD1. Trimming took 0 bases from V and 1 from J; bases not matched to a gene: 6. The CDR3 sequence is 16 residues long. The germline V gene has CDR1 SGDLS and CDR2 YYNGEE. The CDR3 loop is CASSVDLQGTNTEAFF. CDR3 in DNA: TGTGCCAGCAGCGTAGACTTACAGGGGACGAACACTGAAGCTTTCTTT.

V gene TRBV5-6 combines with J gene TRBJ1-1; perhaps TRBD1 as D (5 bases). CDR1 and CDR2 (germline): SGHDT, YYEEEE. The V gene lost 2 bases and the J gene lost 7 bases, with 18 bases spanning the gap. The CDR3 has 15 residues. In nucleotides, the CDR3 is TGTGCCAGCAGCTTTACCGACAGCTATCTAGGTGAAGCTTTCTTT. Its translation is CASSFTDSYLGEAFF. Full variable domain (rest looked up from reference TRBV5-6 and TRBJ1-1): DAGVTQSPTHLIKTRGQQVTLRCSPKSGHDTVSWYQQALGQGPQFIFQYYEEEERQRGNFPDRFSGHQFPNYSSELNVNALLLGDSALYLCASSFTDSYLGEAFFGQGTRLTVV.

The CDR3 DNA sequence: TGTGCCTGGAGGGGGTCGAGGGCTAGCGGGCCTACTAGCACAGATACGCAGTATTTT. It codes for CAWRGSRASGPTSTDTQYF. The chain combines TRBV30 with TRBJ2-3, with 8 bases that match TRBD2. From germline, CDR1 is GTSNPN and CDR2 SVGIG (reference sequence). V trimming: 3 bases; J trimming: 0 bases; junction bases outside the gene matches: 17. CDR3 length: 19 amino acids. Variable domain in full (rest from reference TRBV30 and TRBJ2-3): SQTIHQWPATLVQPVGSPLSLECTVEGTSNPNLYWYRQAAGRGLQLLFYSVGIGQISSEVPQNLSASRPQDRQFILSSKKLLLSDSGFYLCAWRGSRASGPTSTDTQYFGPGTRLTVL.

The V call is TRBV29-1, the J call TRBJ2-7; maybe TRBD1 (5 bases). Deletions cut 1 base from V and 2 bases from J, with 6 bases between. From germline, CDR1 is SQVTM and CDR2 ANQGSEA. The CDR3 totals 12 residues. The CDR3 nucleotides are TGCAGCGTTGAAGGACAGCCCTACGAGCAGTACTTC. Protein product: CSVEGQPYEQYF.

J is TRBJ2-2 and V is TRBV10-3, with D perhaps given as TRBD1 or TRBD2 (5 bases each). The CDR3 runs 14 residues. CDR1 and CDR2 from the germline V gene are ENHRY and SYGVKD. V dropped 0 bases and J dropped 11 bases, with 13 bases sitting between them. CDR3 sequence: CAISESRDGDELFF. CDR3 nucleotides: TGTGCCATCAGTGAGTCGAGGGACGGCGACGAGCTGTTTTTT.

The gene calls are TRBV29-1 and TRBJ2-7; no clear D gene. This CDR3 region has 11 residues. CDR1 is SQVTM, CDR2 ANQGSEA, per germline. V was pared by 4 bases and J by 6 bases, with 10 bases between. The CDR3 DNA is TGCAGCGTTGTGAGGTACCCCGAGCAGTACTTC. Its translation: CSVVRYPEQYF.

This clone was picked up a small number of times. The chain is built from TRBV5-6 and TRBJ2-7, with 7 bases matching TRBD1. V gave up 6 bases and J gave up 6 bases; unmatched junction bases: 6. This CDR3 contains 12 residues. Looked up from germline, CDR1 is SGHDT and CDR2 is YYEEEE. The CDR3 is CASTLQGSEQYF. CDR3 bases: TGTGCCAGCACGCTACAGGGGAGCGAGCAGTACTTC.

The genes are TRBV7-2 and TRBJ2-7; possible D gene TRBD2, 7 bases. Germline-derived CDR1 and CDR2 are SGHTA and FQGNSA. Deletions cut 5 bases from V and 1 base from J, with 18 bases between. CDR3 length: 16 amino acids. CDR3 DNA: TGTGCCAGCAGCCTGGGAGGGGGGACTGGTTCCTACGAGCAGTACTTC. This gives the protein CASSLGGGTGSYEQYF.

The V and J genes are TRBV7-8 and TRBJ2-2; 13 bases agree with TRBD2. CDR1 is SGHVS, CDR2 FQNEAQ, per germline. V lost 5 bases, J lost 7 bases, and 13 bases stayed unmatched. This CDR3 comprises 18 residues. The CDR3 sequence is CASSPRTSGSLGGGELFF. In DNA form, the CDR3 reads TGTGCCAGCAGCCCGCGGACTAGCGGGAGTTTGGGGGGCGGGGAGCTGTTTTTT. Combining the CDR3 with reference TRBV7-8 and TRBJ2-2 gives the whole variable domain GAGVSQSPRYKVAKRGQDVALRCDPISGHVSLFWYQQALGQGPEFLTYFQNEAQLDKSGLPSDRFFAERPEGSVSTLKIQRTQQEDSAVYLCASSPRTSGSLGGGELFFGEGSRLTVL.

The chain uses TRBV28 and TRBJ2-7; the match to TRBD1 covers 7 bases. This CDR3 contains 13 residues. Germline CDR1 and CDR2: MDHEN and SYDVKM. J lost 6 bases, V lost 4 bases, and 6 bases had no gene match. CDR3 nucleotides: TGTGCCAGCAGTTACCCGACAGGGAGCGAGCAGTACTTC. It codes for CASSYPTGSEQYF.

The chain carries TRBV28 and TRBJ1-2; D is uncertain. Germline assignment: CDR1 MDHEN and CDR2 SYDVKM. V lost 2 bases and J lost 4, with 11 bases in between. The CDR3 sequence is 14 residues long. The CDR3 nucleotides are TGTGCCAGCAGTTTAGGCGGGTTCCCCTATGGCTACACCTTC. It translates to CASSLGGFPYGYTF.

The chain uses TRBV14 and TRBJ1-3; no firm D call. There are 12 residues in the CDR3. V lost 1 base and J 13 bases, leaving 11 bases between the germline ends. CDR1 is SGHDN, CDR2 FVKESK, per germline. The CDR3 DNA sequence: TGTGCCAGCAGCCAAGTTCCATCCACGATATATTTT. Protein product: CASSQVPSTIYF.

Of note for this clone: Other DNA sequences in the same sample also yield this CDR3. The chain carries TRBV28 and TRBJ2-7, with D perhaps TRBD1 (5 bases). Trimming took off 2 bases at V and 2 bases at J, with 7 bases between the two ends. CDR1 and CDR2 from the germline V gene are MDHEN and SYDVKM. The CDR3 covers 13 residues. The DNA of the CDR3 is TGTGCCAGCAGTTTAGACAGACCCTACGAGCAGTACTTC. Protein sequence: CASSLDRPYEQYF.

As DNA, the CDR3 is TGTGCCAGCAGGCAGGGGTCCCTTGGAAACACCATATATTTT. Amino acid sequence: CASRQGSLGNTIYF. V and J are TRBV28 and TRBJ1-3; D is perhaps TRBD1 (6 bases). Germline loops: CDR1 MDHEN, CDR2 SYDVKM. CDR3 length equals 14 residues. Trimming pared 6 bases from V and 3 bases from J, leaving 12 bases between.

The chain employs TRBV27 and TRBJ2-2, with TRBD2 identical over 7 bases. The V gene end was trimmed by 4 bases and the J gene end by 4 bases; junction bases not matched to a gene: 15. The germline V gene encodes CDR1 MNHEY and CDR2 SMNVEV (reference sequence). This CDR3 spans 18 amino acids. CDR3 in DNA: TGTGCCAGCAGTTGGAGGAGACTAGCACTTTCCGGCACCGGGGAGCTGTTTTTT. It specifies CASSWRRLALSGTGELFF.

The chain recombines TRBV18 with TRBJ2-7; tentatively, D is TRBD2 (6 bases). The CDR3 loop spans 14 amino acids. V lost 4 bases and J 3 bases, leaving 13 bases between the germline ends. Germline V gene data show CDR1 as KGHSH and CDR2 as LQKENI. CDR3 sequence reads: CASSRTSLNYEQYF. The CDR3 DNA reads as TGTGCCAGCTCACGAACTAGCCTAAACTACGAGCAGTACTTC.

There are a few counts of this clone. This sequence joins TRBV9 and TRBJ2-7; D might be TRBD2 (5 bases). CDR3 length equals 14 residues. Between the trimmed V and J ends, which lost 4 bases and 6 bases, there was a span of 17 bases. Germline-derived CDR1 and CDR2 are SGDLS and YYNGEE. The CDR3 coding sequence is TGTGCCAGCAGCCGTGATCCTAGCCTCGCCGAGCAGTACTTC. Translation: CASSRDPSLAEQYF.

The J gene is TRBJ1-2, the V gene TRBV12-2. TRBV12-2 is assigned pseudogene status. The CDR3 has 11 residues. Here the CDR3 DNA reads TGTGCAAGTCGCTTAGGATATGGCTACACCTTC. Its translation: CASRLGYGYTF.

Worth noting for this clone: This specimen includes other DNA sequences encoding the same CDR3. The chain combines TRBV7-2 with TRBJ2-5, with unresolved D. This CDR3 spans 11 amino acids. Germline CDR1 reads SGHTA; CDR2 reads FQGNSA. Trimming took 3 bases from V and 5 from J, leaving 4 bases between them. The CDR3 bases are TGTGCCAGCAGCTTCCTGGAGACCCAGTACTTC. Residues: CASSFLETQYF.

The chain couples TRBV9 to TRBJ1-2; D ambiguous. Between the trimmed V and J ends, which lost 0 bases and 4 bases, there was a span of 10 bases. CDR3 length: 14 amino acids. Germline V lookup: CDR1 SGDLS, CDR2 YYNGEE. The CDR3 loop is CASSVGGKGYGYTF. CDR3 coding DNA: TGTGCCAGCAGCGTAGGAGGGAAGGGCTATGGCTACACCTTC.

The rearrangement uses TRBV20-1 and TRBJ2-7; possibly TRBD1 for D (6 bases). Germline V lookup: CDR1 DFQATT, CDR2 SNEGSKA (reference sequence). The CDR3 has 11 residues. Trimming stripped 6 bases from V and 6 bases from J, with 12 bases between. CDR3 nucleotide sequence: TGCAGTGCCGACCCCAGGGGCGAGCAGTACTTC. It specifies CSADPRGEQYF.

In DNA, the CDR3 is TGTGCCAGCAGCTTAGTCTACGTTCCTGCCTACAATGAGCAGTTCTTC. It is translated as CASSLVYVPAYNEQFF. The V and J genes are TRBV11-3 and TRBJ2-1; D is uncertain. CDR1 and CDR2 (germline): SGHNT, YENEEA. The length of the CDR3 is 16 residues. The germline V and J ends were trimmed by 1 base and 2 bases, with 12 bases remaining between them.

The chain has TRBV7-3 and TRBJ2-6; D is uncertain. The ends were cut back, 5 bases at V and 4 bases at J, with 12 bases in the middle. CDR3 length equals 15 residues. Germline assignment: CDR1 SGHTA and CDR2 FQGTGA. CDR3 DNA: TGTGCCAGCAGCCTTACCTGGTCCGGGGCCAACGTCCTGACTTTC. Amino acid sequence: CASSLTWSGANVLTF.

To note about this clone: Other nucleotide sequences from this sample produce the same CDR3. This chain uses TRBV27 with TRBJ2-3; D perhaps matches TRBD2 (5 bases). This CDR3 is 14 amino acids long. Trimming cost V 5 bases and J 0 bases, with 9 bases left between them. CDR1 and CDR2 (germline): MNHEY, SMNVEV (reference sequence). The CDR3 loop reads CASSLGLSTDTQYF. The CDR3, as DNA: TGTGCCAGCAGTCTTGGACTCAGCACAGATACGCAGTATTTT.

The chain recombines TRBV5-4 with TRBJ1-1; TRBD1 is a possible D gene (6 bases). CDR1 and CDR2 from the germline V gene are SGHNT and YYREEE (reference sequence). The CDR3 runs 13 residues. V dropped 0 bases and J dropped 8 bases, with 11 bases sitting between them. The CDR3 spells CASSLGTVGEAFF. CDR3 in DNA: TGTGCCAGCAGCTTGGGGACAGTCGGCGAAGCTTTCTTT.

The chain uses TRBV12-5 and TRBJ2-7, with D hard to call. Trimming removed 5 bases at V and 5 bases at J, with 10 bases between. There are 12 residues in the CDR3. In germline, CDR1 is LGHNT, CDR2 FRNRAP. The CDR3 DNA follows: TGTGCTAGTGGTCGGACCCGGCACGAGCAGTACTTC. Its protein product is CASGRTRHEQYF.

The genes are TRBV6-5 and TRBJ1-1, with 11 bases matching TRBD1. Losses at the gene ends were 6 bases for V and 5 bases for J; bases not matched to a gene: 5. The CDR3 runs to 14 residues. The germline CDR1 and CDR2 sequences are MNHEY and SVGAGI. CDR3 sequence reads: CASRRTGGKTEAFF. The CDR3 DNA sequence: TGTGCCAGCAGAAGGACAGGGGGCAAAACTGAAGCTTTCTTT.

V and J are TRBV27 and TRBJ1-5; no clear D. CDR1 MNHEY and CDR2 SMNVEV come from the germline V gene (reference sequence). Trimming left V 3 bases short and J 2 bases short, with 14 bases between. CDR3 size: 16 residues. CDR3 nucleotide sequence: TGTGCCAGCAGTTTTAACGGGGATGTCGGCAATCAGCCCCAGCATTTT. The encoded protein is CASSFNGDVGNQPQHF.

The rearrangement uses TRBV18 and TRBJ1-1; the D gene is possibly TRBD1 (6 bases). Trimming stripped 4 bases from V and 0 bases from J, with 9 bases between. The CDR3 runs to 14 residues. Germline V gene lookup returns CDR1 KGHSH and CDR2 LQKENI. Here the CDR3 reads CASSHGQMNTEAFF. CDR3 in DNA: TGTGCCAGCTCACACGGACAGATGAACACTGAAGCTTTCTTT.

J is TRBJ1-2 and V is TRBV7-9; D possibly corresponds to TRBD1 (6 bases). CDR3 length equals 16 residues. Germline V gives CDR1 SEHNR, CDR2 FQNEAQ (reference sequence). Trimming cost V 5 bases and J 4 bases, with 20 bases left between them. The CDR3 coding sequence is TGTGCCAGCAGCCAACCGGCGGCAGGGGCTGTCTATGGCTACACCTTC. Encoded protein: CASSQPAAGAVYGYTF.